The 15 T cell receptor beta chains below come from one sample, sequenced in a study of blood T cells in healthy people across ages. Alongside a J-beta primer mix, a sample-barcoded 5' primer served in a second PCR lasting about 6 to 11 cycles. TCRdb reprocessed the 5' RACE reads with MiXCR, giving one entry per CDR3 protein. The sample yields fewer than 950,000 distinct CDR3 sequences, roughly 34% seen once. Specimen: blood. These receptors originate from a man between 18 and 29 years old in good health.

This clonotype showed up many times. The CDR3 is CSARDRDSGVSGEQFF. The CDR3 DNA sequence: TGCAGTGCTAGAGATCGGGATAGCGGGGTAAGCGGTGAGCAGTTCTTC. The chain joins TRBV20-1 to TRBJ2-1, with 8 nucleotides matching TRBD2. V lost 0 bases to trimming and J lost 9 bases; unmatched junction nucleotides: 13. CDR3 length equals 16 residues. Per the germline V gene, CDR1 is DFQATT and CDR2 is SNEGSKA (reference sequence).

The gene calls are TRBV4-3 and TRBJ1-1; 10 nucleotides line up with TRBD1. The V gene end was trimmed by 0 bases and the J gene end by 3 bases; junction bases not matched to a gene: 1. The CDR3 extends over 15 amino acids. Germline V lookup: CDR1 LGHNA, CDR2 YSLEER. In nucleotides, the CDR3 is TGCGCCAGCAGCCAAGAGGGACAGGGGTACACTGAAGCTTTCTTT. It codes for CASSQEGQGYTEAFF.

Remarks on this clonotype: A much bigger clone sits one base away, suggesting this may be a read error. V usage is TRBV6-2 or TRBV6-3 and J usage is TRBJ2-5; the D is unclear. From germline, CDR1 is MNHEY and CDR2 SVGEGT. CDR3 size: 15 residues. The DNA of the CDR3 is TGTGCCGGCAGTACGTTAAGACACTACCAAGAGACCCAGTACTTC. This codes for CAGSTLRHYQETQYF.

The V and J genes are TRBV10-3 and TRBJ2-1; D gene uncertain. Trimming stripped 3 bases from V and 13 bases from J, with 25 bases between. Germline lookup yields CDR1 ENHRY and CDR2 SYGVKD. This CDR3 has 16 amino acids. In DNA, the CDR3 is TGTGCCATCAGTGACCTCAAGGGCCCCAACACAGAGACCCAGTTCTTC. It is translated as CAISDLKGPNTETQFF.

This clonotype was observed a few times. The chain recombines TRBV12-3 or TRBV12-4 with TRBJ2-1; tentative D call: TRBD2 (7 bases). With 3 bases removed from V and 4 bases from J, the gap between germline ends came to 16 bases. The CDR3 runs to 16 residues. In nucleotides, the CDR3 is TGTGCCAGCAGTTTGCGGGGGCCCCGCGATTACAATGAGCAGTTCTTC. Translating it yields CASSLRGPRDYNEQFF.

The sample holds many counts of this clonotype. The V and J genes are TRBV6-5 and TRBJ2-7; 7 bases are a match to TRBD2. The CDR3 sequence is 12 residues long. Germline V gene sequence: CDR1 MNHEY, CDR2 SVGAGI. CDR3 sequence: CVSGDPLREQYF. The CDR3 bases are TGTGTAAGCGGGGACCCCCTTCGGGAGCAGTACTTC.

This clonotype was recorded many times. The V and J genes are TRBV7-2 and TRBJ2-1; TRBD2 aligns across 9 bases. Germline V gene sequence: CDR1 SGHTA, CDR2 FQGNSA. J gave up 5 bases and V 1 base, and 6 bases lay outside the gene matches. CDR3 length: 16 residues. The CDR3, as DNA: TGTGCCAGCAGCTTAGATCCCCTAGCGGGGAACAATGAGCAGTTCTTC. Protein: CASSLDPLAGNNEQFF.

This chain joins TRBV30 and TRBJ2-2; 8 bases fit TRBD1. Per the germline V gene, CDR1 is GTSNPN and CDR2 is SVGIG (reference sequence). The junction had 5 bases not matched to a gene; V was cut back by 5 bases and J by 6 bases. CDR3 size: 13 residues. CDR3 sequence (DNA): TGTGCCTGGGCGCGGACAGGGTCCGGGGAGCTGTTTTTT. Its translation is CAWARTGSGELFF.

In its sample, this clonotype was seen many times. J is TRBJ2-7 and V is TRBV9, with 12 bases aligning to TRBD2. V lost 4 bases and J lost 3; bases outside the gene matches: 8. The length of the CDR3 is 16 residues. CDR1 and CDR2 from the germline V gene are SGDLS and YYNGEE. CDR3 in amino acids: CASSPRTSGAIYEQYF. The CDR3 DNA is TGTGCCAGCAGCCCAAGGACTAGCGGGGCAATCTACGAGCAGTACTTC.

This clonotype showed up many times. The chain has TRBV29-1 and TRBJ2-7; 7 positions match TRBD1. The CDR3 consists of 12 residues. V trimming: 4 bases; J trimming: 4 bases; junction bases outside the gene matches: 4. The germline V gene encodes CDR1 SQVTM and CDR2 ANQGSEA. This chain's CDR3 is CSVARGTYEQYF. The CDR3 DNA is TGCAGCGTTGCCAGGGGGACGTACGAGCAGTACTTC.

The V call is TRBV6-2 or TRBV6-3, the J call TRBJ2-7; possible D gene TRBD2, 5 bases. Trimming pared 8 bases from V and 3 bases from J, leaving 8 bases between. The CDR3 has 11 amino acids. Germline loops: CDR1 MNHEY, CDR2 SVGEGT. The CDR3 DNA reads TGTGCCAGCGTAGGAGGCTACGAGCAGTACTTC. Translating it yields CASVGGYEQYF.

This clonotype has at least ten counts. CDR3 sequence reads: CASSFGFANSYEQYF. The CDR3 nucleotides are TGTGCCAGCAGCTTTGGGTTTGCTAACTCCTACGAGCAGTACTTC. The chain recombines TRBV7-2 with TRBJ2-7; D is unresolved. The CDR3 extends over 15 amino acids. Germline CDR1 reads SGHTA; CDR2 reads FQGNSA. Trimming took 3 bases from V and 0 from J, leaving 12 bases between them.

Comment on this clonotype: A read error is likely, as this CDR3 ends without the conserved phenylalanine or tryptophan. The rearrangement uses TRBV6-5 and TRBJ1-1; D might be TRBD1 (6 bases). The CDR3 contains 13 residues. Germline values: CDR1 MNHEY, CDR2 SVGAGI. The V end lost 6 bases, the J end lost 1 base, and 9 bases lay between the germline ends. CDR3 residues: CASREGGNTEAFS. The CDR3 coding sequence is TGTGCCAGCAGGGAGGGGGGGAACACTGAAGCTTTCTCT.

This CDR3 is CASSVRTGKVLGDEQYF. Written as DNA, the CDR3 is TGCGCCAGCAGCGTGCGGACAGGGAAGGTCTTAGGTGATGAGCAGTACTTC. The gene calls are TRBV4-1 and TRBJ2-5; 8 bases match TRBD1. Looked up from germline, CDR1 is MGHRA and CDR2 is YSYEKL. The CDR3 is 17 amino acids. Germline trimming cut 5 bases from V and 11 bases from J; bases unmatched to any gene: 22.

This chain joins TRBV4-1 and TRBJ1-5; D not certain. This CDR3 spans 15 amino acids. V shed 1 base and J shed 1 base, with 8 bases lying between them. Germline values: CDR1 MGHRA, CDR2 YSYEKL. CDR3 sequence reads: CASSQVGSSNQPQHF. Written as DNA, the CDR3 is TGCGCCAGCAGCCAAGTTGGGTCGAGCAATCAGCCCCAGCATTTT.